Judged by abundance, the clone carrying this T cell receptor (beta chain) is medium-sized. TCRdb's table, derived via immunoSEQ multiplex PCR, lists solely in-frame clones and lacks some. This table holds roughly 15,000 clones, over 35% found once. This sample is part of a study of graft-versus-host responses after intestinal transplantation. For the study at large: Recipients across the board were started on anti-thymocyte globulin induction, then kept on tacrolimus and steroids for 2 to 4 years.

Labeling with CFSE marked 200,000 or so responder cells, which were plated with 200,000 or so irradiated, violet-dye-labeled stimulator cells. In germline, CDR1 is MNHGY, CDR2 SAAAGT. Between the trimmed V and J ends, which lost 0 bases and 0 bases, there was a span of 8 bases. The CDR3 totals 15 residues. The receptor comes from a human patient who received an intestinal transplant. This chain connects TRBV6-8 to TRBJ1-2; D is undetermined. Sequencing was performed on alloreactive CD8+ T cells from a mixed lymphocyte reaction culture, taken before intestinal transplant. Noted subset: CFSE-low proliferating T cells sorted from roughly 6-day pre-transplant mixed lymphocyte reaction (GvH or HvG direction). CDR3: CASSYSANPNYGYTF. The CDR3 DNA is TGTGCCAGCAGTTACTCAGCTAATCCTAACTATGGCTACACCTTC.